What follows is one T cell receptor beta chain and its context. Per the original data handling: Reference gene primers were amplified, and this amplification served to estimate nucleated cell counts. The data were produced by immunoSEQ multiplex PCR, yet TCRdb's version contains in-frame clones alone and is incomplete. That table gives V, J and clone size, and the DNA gave D and trimming. Of about 270,000 clones in the sample, about four fifths were seen once. The data derive from a study of blood T cell repertoires in COVID-19. Looking at the study overall: Acute-phase and convalescent COVID-19 samples originated in the United States, Italy and Spain. The analysed material was cDNA or gDNA that came from T cells, B-cell-depleted T cells, or PBMCs.

In germline, CDR1 is KGHSH, CDR2 LQKENI. The CDR3 has 13 amino acids. With 4 bases removed from V and 0 bases from J, the gap between germline ends came to 6 bases. The specimen was peripheral blood. This receptor was obtained from a young woman with acute or convalescent COVID-19. The chain has TRBV18 and TRBJ2-5; D is unclear. The chain's CDR3 is CASSLSNQETQYF. DNA of the CDR3: TGTGCCAGCTCACTTAGCAACCAAGAGACCCAGTACTTC.